The next 18 T cell receptor beta chains were all read from a single sample in a study. TCRdb ran MiXCR on the RT-PCR reads and lists one entry per CDR3 protein. Of approximately 720,000 distinct CDR3 sequences listed, about 14% are singletons. The specimen sequenced was memory CD4+ T cells from blood. Source of these receptors: a female donor in good health, serving as a healthy control.

This clonotype was observed a handful of times. The V gene is TRBV7-3, the J gene TRBJ1-2; D unresolved. V was cut by 5 bases and J by 7 bases, with 20 bases left in between. The length of the CDR3 is 15 residues. Germline CDR1 SGHTA, CDR2 FQGTGA. The DNA for the CDR3 is TGTGCCAGCAGCCCGACATCTGGGCGACTTGTTGGCTACACCTTC. Protein sequence: CASSPTSGRLVGYTF.

The genes are TRBV3-1 and TRBJ1-1; no clear D. The V gene's germline CDR1 is LGHDT and CDR2 YNNKEL (reference sequence). The CDR3 covers 15 residues. V was shortened by 3 bases and J by 0 bases, with 11 bases between the two germline ends. The CDR3 reads CASSQTDELNTEAFF. The CDR3 DNA reads TGTGCCAGCAGCCAGACGGACGAGCTGAACACTGAAGCTTTCTTT.

The V gene is TRBV25-1, the J gene TRBJ2-1, with 7 bases fitting TRBD2. Germline loops: CDR1 MGHDK, CDR2 SYGVNS. The CDR3 covers 14 residues. The V segment lost 5 bases and the J segment 5 bases; nucleotides outside the gene matches: 6. The CDR3 region is CASSTRLADNEQFF. In DNA form, the CDR3 reads TGTGCCAGCAGTACCCGACTAGCCGACAATGAGCAGTTCTTC.

The V gene is TRBV30, the J gene TRBJ2-5, with 7 bases fitting TRBD1. Germline V gene sequence: CDR1 GTSNPN, CDR2 SVGIG (reference sequence). The CDR3 is 13 residues long. J was trimmed by 3 bases and V by 0 bases; bases with no gene match: 1. DNA of the CDR3: TGTGCCTGGAGTGTCCAGGGGGAAGAGACCCAGTACTTC. Translation gives CAWSVQGEETQYF.

This clonotype was detected ten times or more. This rearrangement joins TRBV7-3 to TRBJ2-7, with 11 positions matching TRBD2. Trimming at V came to 2 bases and at J to 2 bases, leaving 2 bases not matched to a gene. The CDR3 is 15 amino acids. Germline CDR1 and CDR2: SGHTA and FQGTGA. In DNA form, the CDR3 reads TGTGCCAGCAGCTTACTAGCGGGGGGTACCTACGAGCAGTACTTC. Its protein is CASSLLAGGTYEQYF.

This clonotype was detected only a few times. The chain recombines TRBV6-6 with TRBJ2-7; TRBD2 agrees at 11 bases. Germline loops: CDR1 MNHNY, CDR2 SVGAGI (reference sequence). V gave up 6 bases and J gave up 0 bases; unmatched junction bases: 7. The CDR3 has 16 residues. The DNA for the CDR3 is TGTGCCAGCAGCCCCCGACTAGCGGGATACTCCTACGAGCAGTACTTC. It encodes CASSPRLAGYSYEQYF.

The J gene is TRBJ1-3, the V gene TRBV20-1, with no clear D. The V and J ends lost 0 bases and 0 bases respectively, with 6 bases between them. CDR3 length equals 14 residues. The germline V gene has CDR1 DFQATT and CDR2 SNEGSKA (reference sequence). CDR3 sequence (DNA): TGCAGTGCTAGAGAACCCTACTCTGGAAACACCATATATTTT. Its protein is CSAREPYSGNTIYF.

This clonotype showed up just a few times. V is TRBV15 and J is TRBJ1-1; TRBD1 agrees at 8 bases. Germline V gene data show CDR1 as LNHNV and CDR2 as YYDKDF (reference sequence). The CDR3 is 15 amino acids. The V segment lost 1 base and the J segment 2 bases; nucleotides outside the gene matches: 3. CDR3 sequence (DNA): TGTGCCACCAGCAGAGCAGGGACAGGTAACACTGAAGCTTTCTTT. Protein sequence: CATSRAGTGNTEAFF.

This clonotype was recorded many times. The chain carries TRBV5-1 and TRBJ2-1, with a tentative D call TRBD2 (5 bases). Looked up from germline, CDR1 is SGHRS and CDR2 is YFSETQ. The length of the CDR3 is 19 residues. V lost 0 bases to trimming and J lost 0 bases, with 19 bases between them. The CDR3 spells CASSLGKGLGEGSYNEQFF. CDR3 coding DNA: TGCGCCAGCAGCTTGGGGAAGGGTTTGGGCGAGGGCTCCTACAATGAGCAGTTCTTC.

This chain links TRBV10-3 with TRBJ1-3, with 7 bases identical to TRBD1. In germline, CDR1 is ENHRY, CDR2 SYGVKD. The CDR3 is 14 residues long. The junction had 5 bases not matched to a gene; V was cut back by 4 bases and J by 5 bases. The CDR3 sequence is CAISGAGGRNTIYF. The CDR3 coding sequence is TGTGCCATCAGTGGTGCAGGGGGAAGAAACACCATATATTTT.

The chain carries TRBV20-1 and TRBJ2-5; 7 bases map to TRBD1. The CDR3 is 14 residues long. Germline V lookup: CDR1 DFQATT, CDR2 SNEGSKA (reference sequence). After removal of 1 base from V and 4 bases from J, the junction contained 6 bases not matched to a gene. The CDR3 reads CSARGGGRGETQYF. CDR3 coding DNA: TGCAGTGCTAGAGGAGGGGGCAGGGGAGAGACCCAGTACTTC.

J is TRBJ2-3 and V is TRBV27; D uncertain. Trimming removed 4 bases at V and 6 bases at J, with 11 bases between. The CDR3 is 13 residues long. Per germline, CDR1 MNHEY and CDR2 SMNVEV (reference sequence). Here the CDR3 reads CASSSHSGDTQYF. CDR3 nucleotide sequence: TGTGCCAGCAGTTCCCACTCCGGGGATACGCAGTATTTT.

This chain joins TRBV11-1 and TRBJ2-7, with 7 bases fitting TRBD2. The V gene end was trimmed by 1 base and the J gene end by 5 bases; junction bases not matched to a gene: 5. The CDR3 extends over 14 amino acids. Germline lookup yields CDR1 SGHAT and CDR2 FQDESV (reference sequence). CDR3 in amino acids: CASSLDRGGDEQYF. In DNA form, the CDR3 reads TGTGCCAGCAGCTTAGACCGGGGAGGGGACGAGCAGTACTTC.

The rearrangement links TRBV5-4 to TRBJ2-3, with 11 bases that match TRBD2. After removal of 4 bases from V and 0 bases from J, the junction contained 7 bases not matched to a gene. Per the germline V gene, CDR1 is SGHNT and CDR2 is YYREEE (reference sequence). CDR3 length: 17 amino acids. CDR3 residues: CASSRWTSGSSTDTQYF. The CDR3 DNA reads as TGTGCCAGCAGCCGGTGGACTAGCGGGTCTAGCACAGATACGCAGTATTTT.

This clonotype was seen at least ten times. The chain employs TRBV27 and TRBJ2-2; TRBD1 matches 8 bases. Germline V gives CDR1 MNHEY, CDR2 SMNVEV (reference sequence). The V and J ends lost 6 bases and 0 bases, in that order; junction bases with no gene match: 6. This CDR3 has 16 amino acids. The CDR3 sequence: CASRVAGGPNTGELFF. Written as DNA, the CDR3 is TGTGCCAGCAGGGTCGCAGGGGGCCCGAACACCGGGGAGCTGTTTTTT.

This clonotype was seen a handful of times. This chain links TRBV7-2 with TRBJ2-1; D unclear. CDR1 is SGHTA and CDR2 is FQGNSA in the germline V gene. There are 12 residues in the CDR3. The V gene lost 5 bases and the J gene lost 8 bases, with 10 bases spanning the gap. In DNA form, the CDR3 reads TGTGCCAGCAGCCGGCCAAGGGATGAGCAGTTCTTC. Residues: CASSRPRDEQFF.

The chain uses TRBV9 and TRBJ2-1; the D gene is possibly TRBD1 (5 bases). Germline loops: CDR1 SGDLS, CDR2 YYNGEE. V lost 5 bases, J lost 3 bases, and 18 bases lay in between. The CDR3 covers 16 residues. This chain's CDR3 is CASSKQDTRNYNEQFF. CDR3 DNA: TGTGCCAGCAGTAAACAGGACACGCGAAACTACAATGAGCAGTTCTTC.

This clonotype occurred many times. V and J are TRBV27 and TRBJ2-7; the match to TRBD2 covers 7 bases. Germline V gene data show CDR1 as MNHEY and CDR2 as SMNVEV (reference sequence). CDR3 length: 16 residues. J was trimmed by 0 bases and V by 5 bases; bases with no gene match: 10. This CDR3 is CASSPRWRGSSYEQYF. The CDR3 DNA sequence: TGTGCCAGCAGTCCCAGATGGCGGGGGAGCTCCTACGAGCAGTACTTC.